This T cell receptor (beta chain) was found in a study of blood T cell repertoires in COVID-19. Authors' analysis steps: Amplification of reference gene primers was used by the study to estimate nucleated cell counts. TCRdb's copy holds only in-frame clones and misses some; the assay was immunoSEQ multiplex PCR. The V and J calls and clone size were taken over from that table, and D and trimming were inferred from the DNA. The table lists roughly 43,000 clones, roughly 85% of them singletons, with 7.5% to 9.5% in the top ten. Germline V lookup: CDR1 MGHDK, CDR2 SYGVNS. The CDR3 totals 14 residues. The V gene lost 7 bases and the J gene lost 7 bases, with 19 bases spanning the gap.

Sequencing was performed on peripheral blood. This sequence was found in a man in his sixties with active COVID-19. This chain uses TRBV25-1 with TRBJ1-1; D not certain. The chain's CDR3 is CASTSNRRAGEAFF. CDR3 DNA: TGTGCCAGCACCTCTAATCGGAGGGCTGGTGAAGCTTTCTTT.